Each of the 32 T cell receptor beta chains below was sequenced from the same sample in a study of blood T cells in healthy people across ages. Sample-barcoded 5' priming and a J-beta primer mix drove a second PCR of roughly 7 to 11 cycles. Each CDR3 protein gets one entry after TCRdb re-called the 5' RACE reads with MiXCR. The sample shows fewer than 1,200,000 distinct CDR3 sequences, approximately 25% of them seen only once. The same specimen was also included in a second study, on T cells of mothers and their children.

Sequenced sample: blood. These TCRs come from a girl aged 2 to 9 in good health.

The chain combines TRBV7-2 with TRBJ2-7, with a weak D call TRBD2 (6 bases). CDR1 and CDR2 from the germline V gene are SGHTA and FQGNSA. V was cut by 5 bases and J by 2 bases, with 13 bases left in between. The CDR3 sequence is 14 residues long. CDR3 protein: CASSAAGLTYEQYF. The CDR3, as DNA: TGTGCCAGCAGCGCCGCGGGACTTACCTACGAGCAGTACTTC.

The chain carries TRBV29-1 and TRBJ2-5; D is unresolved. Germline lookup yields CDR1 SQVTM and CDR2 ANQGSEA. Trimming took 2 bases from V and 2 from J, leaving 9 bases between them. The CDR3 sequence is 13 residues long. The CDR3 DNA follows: TGCAGCGTTGAACTGGGCCTTCAAGAGACCCAGTACTTC. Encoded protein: CSVELGLQETQYF.

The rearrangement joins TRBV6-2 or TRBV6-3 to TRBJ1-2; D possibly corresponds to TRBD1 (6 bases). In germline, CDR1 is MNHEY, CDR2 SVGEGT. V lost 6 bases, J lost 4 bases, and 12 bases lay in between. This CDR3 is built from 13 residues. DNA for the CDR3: TGTGCCAGCAGGCCAGGACAGATCTATGGCTACACCTTC. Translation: CASRPGQIYGYTF.

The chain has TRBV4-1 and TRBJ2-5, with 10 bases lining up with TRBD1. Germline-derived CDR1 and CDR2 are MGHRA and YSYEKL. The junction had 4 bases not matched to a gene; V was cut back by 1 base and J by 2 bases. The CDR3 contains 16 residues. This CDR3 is CASSQAAGQGQETQYF. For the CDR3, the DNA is TGCGCCAGCAGCCAAGCTGCGGGACAGGGGCAAGAGACCCAGTACTTC.

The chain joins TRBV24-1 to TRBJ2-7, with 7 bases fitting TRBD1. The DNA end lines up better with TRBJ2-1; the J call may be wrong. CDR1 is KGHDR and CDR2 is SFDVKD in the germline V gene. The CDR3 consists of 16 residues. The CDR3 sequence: CATSDPGQRAIDEQFF. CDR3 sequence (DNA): TGTGCCACCAGTGACCCGGGACAGAGAGCTATAGATGAGCAGTTCTTC.

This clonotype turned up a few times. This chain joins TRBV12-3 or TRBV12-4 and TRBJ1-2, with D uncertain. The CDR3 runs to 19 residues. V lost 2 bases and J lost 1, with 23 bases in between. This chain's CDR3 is CASSLSYGGVAPVNYGYTF. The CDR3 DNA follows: TGTGCCAGCAGTTTATCTTACGGAGGAGTAGCCCCCGTTAACTATGGCTACACCTTC.

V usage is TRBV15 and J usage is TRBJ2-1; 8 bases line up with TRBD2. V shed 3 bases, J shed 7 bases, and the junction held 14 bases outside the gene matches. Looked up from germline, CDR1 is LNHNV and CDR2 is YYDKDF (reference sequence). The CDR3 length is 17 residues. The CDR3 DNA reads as TGTGCCACCAGCAGGACCCCGGGACTAGTACTCCCAAATGAGCAGTTCTTC. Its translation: CATSRTPGLVLPNEQFF.

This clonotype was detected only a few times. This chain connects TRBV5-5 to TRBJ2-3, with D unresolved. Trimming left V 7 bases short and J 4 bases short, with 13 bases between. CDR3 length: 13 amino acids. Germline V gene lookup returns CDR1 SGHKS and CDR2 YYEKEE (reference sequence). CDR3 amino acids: CASEQAVPDTQYF. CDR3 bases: TGTGCCAGCGAGCAGGCGGTCCCAGATACGCAGTATTTT.

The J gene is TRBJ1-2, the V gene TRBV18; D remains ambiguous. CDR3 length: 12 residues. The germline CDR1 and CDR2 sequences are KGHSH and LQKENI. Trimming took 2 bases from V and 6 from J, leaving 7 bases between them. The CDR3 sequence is CASSPEGDGYTF. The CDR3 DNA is TGTGCCAGCTCACCAGAAGGCGATGGCTACACCTTC.

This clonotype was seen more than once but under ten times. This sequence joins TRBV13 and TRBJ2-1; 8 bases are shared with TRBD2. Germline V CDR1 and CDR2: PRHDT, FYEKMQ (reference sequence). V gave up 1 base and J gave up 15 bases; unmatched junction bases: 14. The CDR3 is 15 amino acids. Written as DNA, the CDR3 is TGTGCCAGCAGCTTAGCGGGAGGGCTACGGGTGGAAACGTTCTTC. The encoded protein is CASSLAGGLRVETFF.

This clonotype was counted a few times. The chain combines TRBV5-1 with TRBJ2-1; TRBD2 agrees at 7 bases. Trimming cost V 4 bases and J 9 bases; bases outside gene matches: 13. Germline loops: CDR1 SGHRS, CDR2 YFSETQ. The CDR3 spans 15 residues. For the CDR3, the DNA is TGCGCCAGCAGCCCGGGGGACTACGACCACTCTGAGCAGTTCTTC. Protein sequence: CASSPGDYDHSEQFF. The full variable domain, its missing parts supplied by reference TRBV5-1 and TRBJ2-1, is KAGVTQTPRYLIKTRGQQVTLSCSPISGHRSVSWYQQTPGQGLQFLFEYFSETQRNKGNFPGRFSGRQFSNSRSEMNVSTLELGDSALYLCASSPGDYDHSEQFFGPGTRLTVL.

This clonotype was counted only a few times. The CDR3 bases are TGTGCCAGCAGTTTCTCTAGCGGAAAAAACATTCAGTACTTC. Encoded protein: CASSFSSGKNIQYF. V gene TRBV27 combines with J gene TRBJ2-4, with 7 bases that match TRBD2. The CDR3 contains 14 residues. The V segment lost 3 bases and the J segment 4 bases; nucleotides outside the gene matches: 3. Germline values: CDR1 MNHEY, CDR2 SMNVEV (reference sequence).

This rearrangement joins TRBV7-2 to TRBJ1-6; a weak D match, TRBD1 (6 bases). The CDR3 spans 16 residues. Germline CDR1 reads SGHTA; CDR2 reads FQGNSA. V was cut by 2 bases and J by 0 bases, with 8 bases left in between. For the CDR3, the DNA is TGTGCCAGCAGCTTATGGACAGCCTCCTATAATTCACCCCTCCACTTT. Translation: CASSLWTASYNSPLHF.

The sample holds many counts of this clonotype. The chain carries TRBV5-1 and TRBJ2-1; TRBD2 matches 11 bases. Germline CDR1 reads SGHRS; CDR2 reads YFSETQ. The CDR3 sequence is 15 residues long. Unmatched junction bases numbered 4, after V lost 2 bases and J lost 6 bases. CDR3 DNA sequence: TGCGCCAGCAGCTTTGGGACTAGCGGTTCCAATGAGCAGTTCTTC. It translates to CASSFGTSGSNEQFF.

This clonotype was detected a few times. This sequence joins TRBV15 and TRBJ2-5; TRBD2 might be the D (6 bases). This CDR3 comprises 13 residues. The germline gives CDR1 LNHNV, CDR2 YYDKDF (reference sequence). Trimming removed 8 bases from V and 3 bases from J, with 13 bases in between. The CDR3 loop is CATERGGEETQYF. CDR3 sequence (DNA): TGTGCCACCGAAAGGGGCGGGGAAGAGACCCAGTACTTC.

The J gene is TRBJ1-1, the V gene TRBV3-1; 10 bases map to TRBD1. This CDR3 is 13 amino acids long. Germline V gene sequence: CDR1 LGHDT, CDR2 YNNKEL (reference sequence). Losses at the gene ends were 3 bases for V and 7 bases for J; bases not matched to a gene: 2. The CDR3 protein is CASSQGDRGEAFF. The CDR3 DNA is TGTGCCAGCAGCCAGGGGGACAGGGGTGAAGCTTTCTTT.

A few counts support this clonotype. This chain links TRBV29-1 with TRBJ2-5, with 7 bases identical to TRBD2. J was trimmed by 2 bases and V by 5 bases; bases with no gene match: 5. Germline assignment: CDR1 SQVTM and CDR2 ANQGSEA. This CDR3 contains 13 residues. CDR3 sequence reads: CSVLSGPQETQYF. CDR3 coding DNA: TGCAGCGTTCTTAGCGGGCCTCAAGAGACCCAGTACTTC. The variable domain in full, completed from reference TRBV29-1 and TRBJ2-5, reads SAVISQKPSRDICQRGTSLTIQCQVDSQVTMMFWYRQQPGQSLTLIATANQGSEATYESGFVIDKFPISRPNLTFSTLTVSNMSPEDSSIYLCSVLSGPQETQYFGPGTRLLVL.

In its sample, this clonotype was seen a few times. CDR3 region: CASSAGPQGYEQYF. The CDR3 region has the DNA TGTGCCAGCAGTGCCGGGCCCCAAGGGTACGAGCAGTACTTC. The chain links TRBV12-3 or TRBV12-4 to TRBJ2-7; D is unclear. There are 14 residues in the CDR3. V lost 5 bases to trimming and J lost 4 bases, with 15 bases between them.

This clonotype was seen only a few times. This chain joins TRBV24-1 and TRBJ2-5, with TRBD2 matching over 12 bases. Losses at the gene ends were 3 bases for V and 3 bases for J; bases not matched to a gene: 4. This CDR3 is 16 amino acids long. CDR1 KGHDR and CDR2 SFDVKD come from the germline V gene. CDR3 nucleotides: TGTGCCACCAGTGATCTTCGACTAGCGGGGGAAGAGACCCAGTACTTC. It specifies CATSDLRLAGEETQYF.

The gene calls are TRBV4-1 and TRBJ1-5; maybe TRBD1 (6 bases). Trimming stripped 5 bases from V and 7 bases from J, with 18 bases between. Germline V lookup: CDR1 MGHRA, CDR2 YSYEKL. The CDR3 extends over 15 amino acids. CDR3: CASSIGGGGQQPQHF. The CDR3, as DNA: TGCGCCAGCAGCATAGGCGGGGGGGGACAACAGCCCCAGCATTTT.

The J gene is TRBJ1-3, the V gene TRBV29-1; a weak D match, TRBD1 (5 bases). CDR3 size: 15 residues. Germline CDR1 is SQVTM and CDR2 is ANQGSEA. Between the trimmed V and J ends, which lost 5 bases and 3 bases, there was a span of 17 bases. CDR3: CSVSGSGGGGNTIYF. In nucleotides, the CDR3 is TGCAGCGTTTCGGGATCCGGGGGTGGTGGAAACACCATATATTTT.

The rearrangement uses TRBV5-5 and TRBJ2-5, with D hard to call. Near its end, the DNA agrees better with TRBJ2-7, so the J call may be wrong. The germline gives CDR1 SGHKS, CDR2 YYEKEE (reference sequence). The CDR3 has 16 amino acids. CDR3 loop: CASSSSPAVTSYEQYF. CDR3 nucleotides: TGTGCCAGCAGCTCATCCCCCGCGGTCACCTCCTACGAGCAGTACTTC.

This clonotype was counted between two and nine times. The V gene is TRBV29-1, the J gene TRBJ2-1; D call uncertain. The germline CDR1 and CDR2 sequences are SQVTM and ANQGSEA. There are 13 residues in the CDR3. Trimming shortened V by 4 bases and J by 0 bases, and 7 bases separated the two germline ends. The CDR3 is CSVAVFSYNEQFF. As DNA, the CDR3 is TGCAGCGTTGCTGTGTTCTCCTACAATGAGCAGTTCTTC.

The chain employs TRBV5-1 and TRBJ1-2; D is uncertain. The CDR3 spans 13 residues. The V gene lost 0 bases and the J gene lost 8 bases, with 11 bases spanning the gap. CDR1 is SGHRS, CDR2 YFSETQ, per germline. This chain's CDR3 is CASSLGESSGYTF. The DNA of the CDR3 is TGCGCCAGCAGCTTGGGGGAATCCTCCGGCTACACCTTC.

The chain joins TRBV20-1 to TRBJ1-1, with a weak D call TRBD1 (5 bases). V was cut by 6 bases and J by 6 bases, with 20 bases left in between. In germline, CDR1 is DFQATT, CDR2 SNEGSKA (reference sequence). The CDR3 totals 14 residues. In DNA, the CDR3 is TGCAGTGCCGAATACCCGCAGGGAAGGGCTGAAGCTTTCTTT. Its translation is CSAEYPQGRAEAFF.

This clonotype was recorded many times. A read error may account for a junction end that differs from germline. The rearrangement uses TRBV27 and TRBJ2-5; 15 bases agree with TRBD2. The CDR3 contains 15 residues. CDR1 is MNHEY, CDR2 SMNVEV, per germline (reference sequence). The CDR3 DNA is TGCGCCAGCAGCCTCGGGACTAGCGGGGGGGAGACCCAGTACTTC. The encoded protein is CASSLGTSGGETQYF.

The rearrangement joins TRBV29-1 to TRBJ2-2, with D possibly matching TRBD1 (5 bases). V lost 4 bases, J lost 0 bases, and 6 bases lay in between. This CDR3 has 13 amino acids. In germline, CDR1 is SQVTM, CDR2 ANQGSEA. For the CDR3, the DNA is TGCAGCGTTGTGACAGCGAACACCGGGGAGCTGTTTTTT. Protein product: CSVVTANTGELFF.

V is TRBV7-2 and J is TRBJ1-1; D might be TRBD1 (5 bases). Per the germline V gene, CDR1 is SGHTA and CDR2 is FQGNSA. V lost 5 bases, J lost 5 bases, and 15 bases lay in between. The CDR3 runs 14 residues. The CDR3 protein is CASSPRGGLTEAFF. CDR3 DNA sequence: TGTGCCAGCAGCCCCCGCGGGGGACTGACTGAAGCTTTCTTT.

CDR3 sequence reads: CASRLQGAANYGYTF. For the CDR3, the DNA is TGTGCCAGCAGATTACAGGGGGCCGCAAACTATGGCTACACCTTC. The chain combines TRBV12-3 or TRBV12-4 with TRBJ1-2; 9 positions match TRBD1. This CDR3 contains 15 residues. The V gene end was trimmed by 6 bases and the J gene end by 2 bases; junction bases not matched to a gene: 7.

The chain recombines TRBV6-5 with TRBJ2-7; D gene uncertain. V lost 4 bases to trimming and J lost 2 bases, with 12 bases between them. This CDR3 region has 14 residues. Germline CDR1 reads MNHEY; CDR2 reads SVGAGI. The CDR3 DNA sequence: TGTGCCAGCAGTTTCTCCGACACCCCCTACGAGCAGTACTTC. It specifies CASSFSDTPYEQYF.

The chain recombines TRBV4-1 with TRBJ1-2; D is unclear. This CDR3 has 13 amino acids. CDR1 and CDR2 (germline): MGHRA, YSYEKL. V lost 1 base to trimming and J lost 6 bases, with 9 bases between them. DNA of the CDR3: TGCGCCAGCAGCCAAGGGTCAGTACATGGCTACACCTTC. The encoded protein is CASSQGSVHGYTF.

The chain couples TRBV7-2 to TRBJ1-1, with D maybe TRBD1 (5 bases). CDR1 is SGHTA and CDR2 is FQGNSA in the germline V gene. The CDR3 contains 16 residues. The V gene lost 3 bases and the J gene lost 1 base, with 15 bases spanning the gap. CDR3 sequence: CASSLGVARTNTEAFF. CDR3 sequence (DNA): TGTGCCAGCAGCTTGGGGGTGGCACGTACGAACACTGAAGCTTTCTTT.